The 26 T cell receptor beta chains presented below share a single source sample, sequenced in a study of molecular identifiers for immune sequencing clone quantification. Using its own MiXCR run on the PCR reads, TCRdb lists one record per CDR3 protein. The table shows a few hundred thousand distinct CDR3 sequences, with around 23% occurring only once. Sequencing was carried out using naive CD8+ T cells from blood, with Jurkat cell RNA spiked in. This sample's subset: FACS-sorted CD8+CD4-CCR7+CD45RA+ naive T cells. These receptors originate from a human donor in good health. Some libraries in this study had Jurkat cell RNA spiked in.

A few counts support this clonotype. V and J are TRBV5-5 and TRBJ2-7; D might be TRBD1 (5 bases). This CDR3 comprises 16 residues. The V gene's germline CDR1 is SGHKS and CDR2 YYEKEE (reference sequence). V lost 0 bases to trimming and J lost 3 bases, with 16 bases between them. CDR3 sequence reads: CASSLGGQTLDYEQYF. CDR3 coding DNA: TGTGCCAGCAGCTTGGGGGGCCAGACCCTGGACTACGAGCAGTACTTC.

Details on this clonotype: A read error is possible here, since a much larger clone lies one base away. This rearrangement joins TRBV12-5 to TRBJ1-4; D is unclear. The CDR3 spans 16 residues. CDR1 is LGHNT, CDR2 FRNRAP, per germline. The CDR3, as DNA: TGTGCTAGTGGTTTGGCCGCCGGTGCAACTAATGAAAACCTGTTTTTT. Its translation is CASGLAAGATNENLFF.

This clonotype has a handful of counts. This sequence joins TRBV10-2 and TRBJ1-6; a possible D gene is TRBD1 (5 bases). CDR1 WSHSY and CDR2 SAAADI come from the germline V gene. This CDR3 contains 15 residues. Trimming shortened V by 0 bases and J by 7 bases, and 10 bases separated the two germline ends. CDR3 loop: CASSESSGRNSPLHF. CDR3 in DNA: TGCGCCAGCAGTGAGTCCTCAGGGAGGAATTCACCCCTCCACTTT.

The table lists this clonotype with many counts. The chain couples TRBV4-1 to TRBJ1-5; 10 bases align to TRBD1. The CDR3 spans 17 residues. V shed 3 bases, J shed 5 bases, and the junction held 10 bases outside the gene matches. Germline assignment: CDR1 MGHRA and CDR2 YSYEKL. The CDR3 sequence: CASSQAPGTGVYQPQHF. CDR3 bases: TGCGCCAGCAGCCAGGCCCCCGGGACAGGGGTTTATCAGCCCCAGCATTTT.

This clonotype was recorded many times. This chain uses TRBV4-2 with TRBJ2-7; D is undetermined. The length of the CDR3 is 16 residues. Germline V CDR1 and CDR2: LGHNA, YNFKEQ. Trimming stripped 0 bases from V and 0 bases from J, with 12 bases between. The CDR3 loop reads CASSQEGSGPSYEQYF. The CDR3 DNA reads as TGTGCCAGCAGCCAAGAAGGATCGGGCCCCTCCTACGAGCAGTACTTC.

This clonotype was observed a few times. The rearrangement links TRBV28 to TRBJ1-1, with D unclear. The V gene lost 3 bases and the J gene lost 4 bases, with 9 bases spanning the gap. This CDR3 comprises 13 residues. From germline, CDR1 is MDHEN and CDR2 SYDVKM. CDR3 DNA sequence: TGTGCCAGCAGTTTTTGGGATACCACTGAAGCTTTCTTT. It is translated as CASSFWDTTEAFF.

This sequence joins TRBV28 and TRBJ1-5; D unclear. Trimming took off 2 bases at V and 5 bases at J, with 10 bases between the two ends. This CDR3 contains 14 residues. Looked up from germline, CDR1 is MDHEN and CDR2 is SYDVKM. CDR3 nucleotides: TGTGCCAGCAGTTTAGGCCAAAGCTATCAGCCCCAGCATTTT. This sequence encodes CASSLGQSYQPQHF.

This chain connects TRBV6-5 to TRBJ2-3; 11 bases match TRBD2. The trim removed 6 bases at V and 0 bases at J, leaving 5 bases unmatched. This CDR3 comprises 16 residues. The germline V gene has CDR1 MNHEY and CDR2 SVGAGI. The CDR3 DNA follows: TGTGCCAGCAGCTACCGGACTAGCGGGAGCACAGATACGCAGTATTTT. It specifies CASSYRTSGSTDTQYF.

As regards this clonotype: A much larger clone lies a single base off, so this may be a read error. The rearrangement uses TRBV4-1 and TRBJ2-3, with 10 bases fitting TRBD2. The CDR3 is made up of 17 amino acids. The germline V gene has CDR1 MGHRA and CDR2 YSYEKL. The CDR3 region is CASSQEVAGGSTDMQYF. Here the CDR3 DNA reads TGCGCCAGCAGCCAAGAGGTAGCGGGGGGAAGCACAGATATGCAGTATTTT.

This clonotype was detected ten times or more. V and J are TRBV5-6 and TRBJ2-1; no reliable D call. The CDR3 has 13 residues. V was clipped by 9 bases and J by 0 bases, with 10 bases between them. Germline V CDR1 and CDR2: SGHDT, YYEEEE. This chain's CDR3 is CATEVSSYNEQFF. The CDR3 bases are TGTGCCACCGAGGTTAGCTCCTACAATGAGCAGTTCTTC.

This clonotype was observed many times. This chain links TRBV5-8 with TRBJ2-7, with 7 bases lining up with TRBD2. Per the germline V gene, CDR1 is SGHTS and CDR2 is YDEGEE. Unmatched junction bases numbered 16, after V lost 4 bases and J lost 6 bases. CDR3 length: 16 residues. The CDR3 here is CASSEALSGGPLEQYF. The CDR3, as DNA: TGTGCCAGCAGCGAGGCCCTCTCGGGGGGACCTCTCGAGCAGTACTTC.

This clonotype was picked up a small number of times. The rearrangement joins TRBV5-6 to TRBJ1-1; D remains ambiguous. CDR1 and CDR2 from the germline V gene are SGHDT and YYEEEE. V was trimmed by 0 bases and J by 6 bases, leaving 9 bases between them. CDR3 size: 13 residues. For the CDR3, the DNA is TGTGCCAGCAGCTTGGTGTCAGGTCCTGAAGCTTTCTTT. Amino acid sequence: CASSLVSGPEAFF.

Here the CDR3 DNA reads TGCAGTGCTAGAGACAGCGGAAACACCATATATTTT. Encoded protein: CSARDSGNTIYF. The V and J genes are TRBV20-1 and TRBJ1-3; D ambiguous. CDR1 and CDR2 (germline): DFQATT, SNEGSKA (reference sequence). Trimming stripped 0 bases from V and 4 bases from J, with 4 bases between. CDR3 length equals 12 residues.

This clonotype was observed at least ten times. The V gene is TRBV24-1, the J gene TRBJ2-7; the D gene is possibly TRBD2 (5 bases). In germline, CDR1 is KGHDR, CDR2 SFDVKD. V was pared by 0 bases and J by 7 bases, with 9 bases between. This CDR3 is 13 amino acids long. DNA for the CDR3: TGTGCCACCAGTGATTTGCGGGGTGGTGAGCAGTACTTC. Amino acids: CATSDLRGGEQYF.

This chain connects TRBV20-1 to TRBJ1-1; 8 bases map to TRBD1. Per the germline V gene, CDR1 is DFQATT and CDR2 is SNEGSKA (reference sequence). This CDR3 has 15 amino acids. Unmatched junction bases numbered 7, after V lost 0 bases and J lost 4 bases. CDR3 sequence reads: CSARDATGGITEAFF. The CDR3 nucleotides are TGCAGTGCTAGAGACGCCACAGGGGGAATCACTGAAGCTTTCTTT.

This clonotype was recorded at least ten times. The chain's CDR3 is CSVESVPVETQYF. The CDR3 bases are TGCAGCGTTGAGTCCGTACCGGTAGAGACCCAGTACTTC. J is TRBJ2-5 and V is TRBV29-1; the D is unclear. CDR1 is SQVTM and CDR2 is ANQGSEA in the germline V gene. The CDR3 is 13 amino acids. V was shortened by 3 bases and J by 4 bases, with 12 bases between the two germline ends.

This chain links TRBV12-3 or TRBV12-4 with TRBJ1-1; TRBD1 is a possible D gene (5 bases). This CDR3 is 14 amino acids long. V dropped 3 bases and J dropped 2 bases, with 10 bases sitting between them. The CDR3 reads CASSFEGINTEAFF. In DNA, the CDR3 is TGTGCCAGCAGTTTTGAGGGGATAAACACTGAAGCTTTCTTT.

The chain carries TRBV19 and TRBJ1-5, with TRBD1 as a possible D gene (5 bases). Germline CDR1 LNHDA, CDR2 SQIVND (reference sequence). Deletions cut 5 bases from V and 6 bases from J, with 11 bases between. This CDR3 is built from 13 residues. CDR3 sequence (DNA): TGTGCCAGTAGTCGGGGGTCGGGTCAGCCCCAGCATTTT. Its protein is CASSRGSGQPQHF.

With respect to this clonotype: A read error may account for a junction end that differs from germline. The chain combines TRBV5-6 with TRBJ1-3; D gene ambiguous. Germline V gene lookup returns CDR1 SGHDT and CDR2 YYEEEE. This CDR3 comprises 16 residues. CDR3 loop: CASSLAAGAPGNAIYF. The CDR3 region has the DNA TGTGCCAGCAGCTTGGCCGCAGGAGCCCCTGGAAACGCCATATATTTT.

The genes are TRBV27 and TRBJ2-6; tentatively, D is TRBD1 (5 bases). The CDR3 contains 16 residues. The germline gives CDR1 MNHEY, CDR2 SMNVEV (reference sequence). V was shortened by 7 bases and J by 0 bases, with 13 bases between the two germline ends. The CDR3 spells CASTSRVSSGANVLTF. In nucleotides, the CDR3 is TGTGCCAGCACCAGCAGGGTTAGCTCTGGGGCCAACGTCCTGACTTTC.

This clonotype was seen at least ten times. This chain joins TRBV7-8 and TRBJ2-3; no clear D. The CDR3 extends over 17 amino acids. V was clipped by 5 bases and J by 1 base, with 19 bases between them. Per the germline V gene, CDR1 is SGHVS and CDR2 is FQNEAQ. The CDR3 is CASSQGRALWGTDTQYF. In DNA form, the CDR3 reads TGTGCCAGCAGCCAAGGACGGGCCCTCTGGGGCACAGATACGCAGTATTTT.

The chain combines TRBV27 with TRBJ2-7; TRBD2 matches 7 bases. J gave up 6 bases and V 1 base, and 21 bases lay outside the gene matches. Germline-derived CDR1 and CDR2 are MNHEY and SMNVEV (reference sequence). The CDR3 contains 19 residues. CDR3 residues: CASSLCPGLADLLACEQYF. In DNA, the CDR3 is TGTGCCAGCAGTTTATGCCCCGGCCTAGCGGACCTCCTTGCCTGCGAGCAGTACTTC.

The chain links TRBV7-3 to TRBJ2-1; a weak D match, TRBD2 (7 bases). The CDR3 has 16 residues. Trimming shortened V by 4 bases and J by 7 bases, and 20 bases separated the two germline ends. Germline V gene lookup returns CDR1 SGHTA and CDR2 FQGTGA. The CDR3 protein is CASSSPTGGLLNEQFF. DNA of the CDR3: TGTGCCAGCAGCTCGCCGACGGGGGGCCTCCTGAATGAGCAGTTCTTC.

This clonotype came up a few times. This chain connects TRBV19 to TRBJ2-7; D might be TRBD1 (5 bases). V was trimmed by 1 base and J by 4 bases, leaving 11 bases between them. This CDR3 comprises 14 residues. Germline values: CDR1 LNHDA, CDR2 SQIVND (reference sequence). CDR3 amino acids: CASSIGAGWYEQYF. In DNA, the CDR3 is TGTGCCAGTAGTATAGGGGCAGGGTGGTACGAGCAGTACTTC.

V and J are TRBV19 and TRBJ2-3; a possible D gene is TRBD2 (6 bases). CDR1 and CDR2 from the germline V gene are LNHDA and SQIVND (reference sequence). The V end lost 4 bases, the J end lost 3 bases, and 17 bases lay between the germline ends. CDR3 size: 16 residues. The CDR3 coding sequence is TGTGCCAGTAGTACGTCCCCGGGGGATGCAACAGATACGCAGTATTTT. Amino acid sequence: CASSTSPGDATDTQYF.

This clonotype has only a few counts. V is TRBV20-1 and J is TRBJ2-1, with 9 bases fitting TRBD2. Germline V CDR1 and CDR2: DFQATT, SNEGSKA (reference sequence). The CDR3 runs 14 residues. The trim removed 2 bases at V and 8 bases at J, leaving 7 bases unmatched. CDR3: CSARPGLASHEQFF. The CDR3 coding sequence is TGCAGTGCTAGACCGGGACTAGCTTCCCATGAGCAGTTCTTC.